One and the same sample provided the 26 T cell receptor beta chains below, sequenced in a study of beta chain features in type 1 diabetes. Since all of the isolated RNA was reverse transcribed, expressed TCRB transcripts were what got sequenced. This table comes from immunoSEQ multiplex PCR, and its TCRdb copy is limited to in-frame clones, with some not included. The sample contains around 250,000 clones, 14% of which appear only once. Study results and limitations: Moderate yet significant TCRB CDR3 shortening was seen in Type 1 diabetes patients in all four CD4+ subsets.

For these receptors, no antigen is known. The material sequenced was naive CD4+ T cells from blood. The source of these receptors is a man aged 30 to 45 with type 1 diabetes.

This clone was detected a few times. The chain uses TRBV7-3 and TRBJ2-7; TRBD2 agrees at 12 bases. V trimming: 5 bases; J trimming: 7 bases; junction bases outside the gene matches: 6. The CDR3 consists of 14 residues. Germline assignment: CDR1 SGHTA and CDR2 FQGTGA. The CDR3 DNA reads TGTGCCAGCAGCCCCGGACTAGCGGGATCTGAGCAGTACTTC. It translates to CASSPGLAGSEQYF.

The chain couples TRBV19 to TRBJ2-1; 9 nucleotides agree with TRBD2. The CDR3 spans 12 residues. Germline V gene lookup returns CDR1 LNHDA and CDR2 SQIVND (reference sequence). V shed 3 bases and J 14 bases; nucleotides not matched to a gene: 5. CDR3 sequence: CASSMEGGREFF. The CDR3 DNA reads as TGTGCCAGTAGTATGGAAGGCGGGAGGGAGTTCTTC.

The V and J genes are TRBV7-2 and TRBJ2-3; 9 bases fit TRBD2. Germline V gene data show CDR1 as SGHTA and CDR2 as FQGNSA. V shed 0 bases, J shed 5 bases, and the junction held 6 bases outside the gene matches. The CDR3 consists of 16 residues. CDR3 loop: CASSLAASGIGDTQYF. The CDR3 DNA sequence: TGTGCCAGCAGCTTAGCGGCTAGCGGGATCGGAGATACGCAGTATTTT.

This CDR3 reads CASSSPRGGSSYNEQFF. The CDR3 coding sequence is TGTGCCAGCAGCTCCCCTAGGGGGGGAAGCTCCTACAATGAGCAGTTCTTC. The gene calls are TRBV11-1 and TRBJ2-1, with a tentative D call TRBD2 (7 bases). This CDR3 spans 17 amino acids. Germline V lookup: CDR1 SGHAT, CDR2 FQDESV (reference sequence). The germline V and J ends were trimmed by 4 bases and 0 bases, with 16 bases remaining between them.

A word on this clone: The sample contains more than one DNA sequence encoding this CDR3. The genes are TRBV5-4 and TRBJ2-2; 10 bases map to TRBD1. CDR3 size: 15 residues. Germline V gene sequence: CDR1 SGHNT, CDR2 YYREEE (reference sequence). After removal of 3 bases from V and 4 bases from J, the junction contained 3 bases not matched to a gene. CDR3 in amino acids: CASSSRDRGTGELFF. For the CDR3, the DNA is TGTGCCAGCAGCTCTCGGGACAGGGGCACCGGGGAGCTGTTTTTT.

CDR3 protein: CSVEGPADGYTF. CDR3 bases: TGCAGCGTTGAAGGGCCGGCGGATGGCTACACCTTC. J is TRBJ1-2 and V is TRBV29-1, with D uncertain. The V gene lost 1 base and the J gene lost 6 bases, with 9 bases spanning the gap. This CDR3 spans 12 amino acids. Germline V gene sequence: CDR1 SQVTM, CDR2 ANQGSEA.

The J gene is TRBJ1-2, the V gene TRBV28; 11 bases agree with TRBD1. The CDR3 contains 13 residues. The V and J ends lost 7 bases and 8 bases, in that order; junction bases with no gene match: 6. CDR1 MDHEN and CDR2 SYDVKM come from the germline V gene. In DNA, the CDR3 is TGTGCCAGCAAGGACAGGGGGCCGTACGGCTACACCTTC. Its translation is CASKDRGPYGYTF.

Details on this clone: Other nucleotide sequences in the sample specify the same CDR3. CDR3 sequence reads: CASSPGWGGETQYF. CDR3 DNA: TGTGCCAGCAGCCCCGGGTGGGGAGGCGAGACCCAGTACTTC. This chain uses TRBV7-2 with TRBJ2-5; maybe TRBD2 (6 bases). The CDR3 is 14 amino acids. CDR1 and CDR2 (germline): SGHTA, FQGNSA. V was cut by 5 bases and J by 5 bases, with 15 bases left in between.

This clone has more than one count but fewer than ten. This rearrangement joins TRBV7-9 to TRBJ2-7, with D perhaps matching TRBD1 (5 bases). From germline, CDR1 is SEHNR and CDR2 FQNEAQ (reference sequence). The CDR3 consists of 15 residues. V was cut by 5 bases and J by 2 bases, with 16 bases left in between. The CDR3 reads CASSQGWTQTYEQYF. CDR3 bases: TGTGCCAGCAGCCAGGGCTGGACGCAAACCTACGAGCAGTACTTC.

This clone has only a few counts. The rearrangement uses TRBV9 and TRBJ2-3, with 8 bases matching TRBD1. The CDR3 extends over 15 amino acids. V lost 3 bases, J lost 4 bases, and 7 bases stayed unmatched. Germline values: CDR1 SGDLS, CDR2 YYNGEE. The CDR3 is CASSALTGVADTQYF. The DNA of the CDR3 is TGTGCCAGCAGCGCCTTGACAGGGGTGGCAGATACGCAGTATTTT.

This clone was found a few times. The genes are TRBV29-1 and TRBJ2-7; TRBD1 matches 7 bases. This CDR3 has 14 amino acids. In germline, CDR1 is SQVTM, CDR2 ANQGSEA. V was clipped by 6 bases and J by 0 bases; unmatched bases: 8. The CDR3 nucleotides read TGCAGCGTACGACAGGGACCTCTCTCCTACGAGCAGTACTTC. This encodes CSVRQGPLSYEQYF.

V usage is TRBV19 and J usage is TRBJ1-5; 10 bases are shared with TRBD1. The CDR3 is made up of 15 amino acids. Looked up from germline, CDR1 is LNHDA and CDR2 is SQIVND (reference sequence). The V and J ends lost 5 bases and 6 bases, in that order; junction bases with no gene match: 7. For the CDR3, the DNA is TGTGCCAGTAGTGAAGACAGGGGGCTTGGTCAGCCCCAGCATTTT. Protein sequence: CASSEDRGLGQPQHF.

This clone was seen a handful of times. The genes are TRBV28 and TRBJ2-1; a possible D gene is TRBD1 (5 bases). With 7 bases removed from V and 7 bases from J, the gap between germline ends came to 17 bases. CDR3 length: 14 amino acids. The germline V gene encodes CDR1 MDHEN and CDR2 SYDVKM. CDR3 loop: CASTTTVNVNEQFF. In DNA, the CDR3 is TGTGCCAGCACAACGACAGTTAATGTGAATGAGCAGTTCTTC.

This clone has a handful of counts. This CDR3 reads CASSEVAGEVDEQFF. The CDR3 DNA sequence: TGTGCCAGCAGTGAGGTAGCGGGAGAGGTCGATGAGCAGTTCTTC. The V call is TRBV2, the J call TRBJ2-1; TRBD2 matches 9 bases. The CDR3 is 15 residues long. The V and J ends lost 3 bases and 8 bases, in that order; junction bases with no gene match: 8. The germline CDR1 and CDR2 sequences are SNHLY and FYNNEI.

Concerning this clone itself: Other DNA sequences in this sample translate to the same CDR3. The rearrangement links TRBV5-1 to TRBJ2-7, with 7 bases lining up with TRBD1. CDR3 length: 15 amino acids. Germline CDR1 and CDR2: SGHRS and YFSETQ. With V trimmed by 0 bases and J by 3 bases, 6 bases remained unmatched. The CDR3 loop reads CASSLVVAGGYEQYF. The CDR3 DNA reads TGCGCCAGCAGCTTGGTAGTGGCAGGGGGCTACGAGCAGTACTTC.

This clone showed up just a few times. The gene calls are TRBV11-2 and TRBJ2-7, with a weak D call TRBD2 (5 bases). This CDR3 is 15 amino acids long. V lost 5 bases, J lost 1 base, and 15 bases lay in between. The germline CDR1 and CDR2 sequences are SGHAT and FQNNGV. The CDR3 protein is CASSEKRTGSYEQYF. DNA for the CDR3: TGTGCCAGCAGCGAGAAGCGGACTGGATCCTACGAGCAGTACTTC.

This sequence joins TRBV25-1 and TRBJ2-1; D might be TRBD1 (6 bases). V was trimmed by 1 base and J by 8 bases, leaving 12 bases between them. The CDR3 has 14 residues. CDR1 and CDR2 (germline): MGHDK, SYGVNS. CDR3 sequence reads: CASSESGRGDEQFF. The CDR3 DNA sequence: TGTGCCAGCAGTGAATCGGGCAGGGGTGATGAGCAGTTCTTC.

The chain joins TRBV2 to TRBJ2-5; maybe TRBD2 (6 bases). The CDR3 is 12 residues long. The germline V gene encodes CDR1 SNHLY and CDR2 FYNNEI. Trimming pared 6 bases from V and 4 bases from J, leaving 9 bases between. This CDR3 reads CASREEGETQYF. CDR3 DNA sequence: TGTGCCAGCAGGGAGGAGGGAGAGACCCAGTACTTC.

The chain links TRBV7-9 to TRBJ2-3; a possible D gene is TRBD1 (6 bases). The CDR3 contains 15 residues. V was cut by 5 bases and J by 2 bases, with 14 bases left in between. Germline values: CDR1 SEHNR, CDR2 FQNEAQ (reference sequence). The CDR3 sequence is CASSPTGGATDTQYF. CDR3 nucleotides: TGTGCCAGCAGCCCGACAGGTGGAGCCACAGATACGCAGTATTTT.

As DNA, the CDR3 is TGCGCCAGCAGTCCAACAGTCGATCAGCCCCAGCATTTT. It translates to CASSPTVDQPQHF. The chain carries TRBV23-1 and TRBJ1-5; D unresolved. TRBV23-1 is identified as an open reading frame with a role that is uncertain. The CDR3 has 13 residues. Trimming removed 4 bases at V and 5 bases at J, with 9 bases between.

The table lists this clone with a few counts. The J gene is TRBJ1-3, the V gene TRBV19; D is perhaps TRBD1 (5 bases). V shed 7 bases and J shed 0 bases, with 13 bases lying between them. The CDR3 covers 15 residues. Germline V gene lookup returns CDR1 LNHDA and CDR2 SQIVND (reference sequence). CDR3 residues: CASKTAMGSGNTIYF. CDR3 in DNA: TGTGCCAGTAAGACAGCTATGGGCTCTGGAAACACCATATATTTT.

This clone was found a few times. The chain carries TRBV13 and TRBJ2-1; 11 bases are a match to TRBD2. CDR1 is PRHDT and CDR2 is FYEKMQ in the germline V gene (reference sequence). With 5 bases clipped from V and 7 bases from J, the junction kept 7 bases outside the gene matches. CDR3 length equals 15 residues. CDR3 nucleotide sequence: TGTGCCAGCAGCATACTAGCGGGAGTTAATAATGAGCAGTTCTTC. Translating it yields CASSILAGVNNEQFF.

The chain recombines TRBV4-2 with TRBJ1-5; 9 bases are a match to TRBD1. The V gene's germline CDR1 is LGHNA and CDR2 YNFKEQ. J lost 5 bases, V lost 2 bases, and 10 bases had no gene match. The CDR3 totals 17 residues. CDR3 amino acids: CASSQTPGQGVDQPQHF. CDR3 DNA sequence: TGTGCCAGCAGCCAAACTCCGGGACAGGGAGTGGATCAGCCCCAGCATTTT.

The chain recombines TRBV18 with TRBJ2-1, with TRBD2 identical over 10 bases. This CDR3 is built from 14 residues. The germline CDR1 and CDR2 sequences are KGHSH and LQKENI. The V and J ends lost 8 bases and 4 bases, in that order; junction bases with no gene match: 5. In DNA form, the CDR3 reads TGTGCCAGCGCCACTAGCGGGGATTACAATGAGCAGTTCTTC. Amino acids: CASATSGDYNEQFF.

The chain employs TRBV29-1 and TRBJ2-5; 8 bases line up with TRBD1. This CDR3 has 15 residues. Germline CDR1 reads SQVTM; CDR2 reads ANQGSEA. V gave up 0 bases and J gave up 12 bases; unmatched junction bases: 15. The CDR3 spells CSVEDQGTGPLYEYF. For the CDR3, the DNA is TGCAGCGTTGAAGATCAAGGGACAGGACCCCTTTACGAGTACTTC. The full variable domain, rest sourced from reference TRBV29-1 and TRBJ2-5, is SAVISQKPSRDICQRGTSLTIQCQVDSQVTMMFWYRQQPGQSLTLIATANQGSEATYESGFVIDKFPISRPNLTFSTLTVSNMSPEDSSIYLCSVEDQGTGPLYEYFGPGTRLLVL.

In its sample, this clone was seen a few times. This chain uses TRBV7-2 with TRBJ2-7; the match to TRBD2 covers 7 bases. Germline trimming cut 3 bases from V and 6 bases from J; bases unmatched to any gene: 11. The germline gives CDR1 SGHTA, CDR2 FQGNSA. This CDR3 spans 15 amino acids. The CDR3 DNA reads TGTGCCAGCAGCTTCGGCGGGAGCCGAATTACCGAGCAGTACTTC. It codes for CASSFGGSRITEQYF.